This T cell receptor (beta chain) was recovered during a study of cytomegalovirus exposure and HLA in healthy donors. The study, taken as a whole, reports: Indistinguishable V segments such as TRBV6-2 and TRBV6-3 were excluded. CMV serostatus alone was available as immune exposure information. Analyzed later, association rates of TCRs varied across HLA loci, with DRB1 most and HLA-C fewest. Later analysis identified a missense DCLRE1C variant that was linked to TCR beta V- and J-gene trimming.

As regards this clone: Its cognate antigen is unknown.

PCR employed 60 Vbeta and 13 Jbeta primers. Sequenced by immunoSEQ multiplex PCR; TCRdb stores in-frame clones only, minus some. The sample has around 180,000 clones, around 83% seen once. Germline assignment: CDR1 ENHRY and CDR2 SYGVKD. The CDR3 spans 14 residues. V was clipped by 3 bases and J by 1 base, with 9 bases between them. This chain uses TRBV10-3 with TRBJ1-1, with D unresolved. The sequence derives from a woman in her 40s in good health and CMV-seronegative. Sequenced material: PBMCs. The CDR3 DNA follows: TGTGCCATCAGTGAAGACTCCCGGAACACTGAAGCTTTCTTT. Translating it yields CAISEDSRNTEAFF.